This note documents a single TCR beta chain sequence. Its antigen is not known. Germline lookup yields CDR1 SGHVS and CDR2 FNYEAQ. V was shortened by 0 bases and J by 1 base, with 11 bases between the two germline ends. The CDR3 runs to 16 residues. TCRdb independently ran MiXCR on the reads; one entry per CDR3 protein. Of a few hundred thousand distinct CDR3 sequences in the sample, about 40% were seen once. The record originates from a study of T cell repertoires in cytomegalovirus infection. Study information: Signatures in public TCR beta sequences pointed to both CMV infection and matching HLA type.

J is TRBJ2-3 and V is TRBV7-6, with no clear D. The sample was cultured PBMCs, taken from culture after CMV antigen stimulation. The origin of this receptor is a human donor in good health (CMV status not recorded). Some clones in this sample may be carry-over from other donors' samples. For the CDR3, the DNA is TGTGCCAGCAGCTTAGCCTCAGCAGTGGGCACAGATACGCAGTATTTT. Its protein is CASSLASAVGTDTQYF.